These 25 T cell receptor beta chains share one sample of origin, sequenced in a study of cytomegalovirus exposure and HLA in healthy donors. This PCR relied on a set of 60 Vbeta primers and 13 Jbeta primers. Sequenced by immunoSEQ multiplex PCR; TCRdb stores in-frame clones only, minus some. The profile covers about 120,000 clones, with roughly 80% appearing a single time and roughly 3% taken by the ten largest. The specimen was PBMCs. The receptors shown here come from a female donor in good health and CMV-seronegative.

The chain joins TRBV6-1 to TRBJ2-2; 9 nucleotides align to TRBD2. From germline, CDR1 is MNHNS and CDR2 SASEGT. Germline trimming cut 7 bases from V and 5 bases from J; bases unmatched to any gene: 8. This CDR3 region has 15 residues. The CDR3 region has the DNA TGTGCCAGCAAACCAGGCCTAGCGGGGACCGGGGAGCTGTTTTTT. It encodes CASKPGLAGTGELFF.

The chain is built from TRBV15 and TRBJ2-1, with 15 bases that match TRBD2. V was pared by 2 bases and J by 5 bases, with 10 bases of the junction left unmatched. The CDR3 covers 19 residues. Per germline, CDR1 LNHNV and CDR2 YYDKDF (reference sequence). In nucleotides, the CDR3 is TGTGCCACCAGCAGATGGACGACGTGGACTAGCGGGGGGGACAATGAGCAGTTCTTC. As protein: CATSRWTTWTSGGDNEQFF.

This clone was detected only a few times. V gene TRBV19 combines with J gene TRBJ1-1; the D gene is possibly TRBD1 (6 bases). V was pared by 3 bases and J by 1 base, with 9 bases between. There are 14 residues in the CDR3. From germline, CDR1 is LNHDA and CDR2 SQIVND (reference sequence). The DNA for the CDR3 is TGTGCCAGTAGTATTCCACAGGGGAACACTGAAGCTTTCTTT. Translation: CASSIPQGNTEAFF. Drawing the rest from reference TRBV19 and TRBJ1-1, the complete variable domain is DGGITQSPKYLFRKEGQNVTLSCEQNLNHDAMYWYRQDPGQGLRLIYYSQIVNDFQKGDIAEGYSVSREKKESFPLTVTSAQKNPTAFYLCASSIPQGNTEAFFGQGTRLTVV.

J is TRBJ2-7 and V is TRBV5-5, with no clear D. The CDR3 contains 12 residues. The germline V and J ends were trimmed by 0 bases and 4 bases, with 5 bases remaining between them. In germline, CDR1 is SGHKS, CDR2 YYEKEE (reference sequence). The CDR3 coding sequence is TGTGCCAGCAGCTTGGACAGATACGAGCAGTACTTC. Its protein product is CASSLDRYEQYF.

The chain combines TRBV19 with TRBJ2-3, with D hard to call. This CDR3 region has 14 residues. Germline CDR1 and CDR2: LNHDA and SQIVND (reference sequence). V lost 6 bases and J lost 0, with 10 bases in between. In DNA, the CDR3 is TGTGCCAGTAGATCGCGGCCTAGCACAGATACGCAGTATTTT. Its protein is CASRSRPSTDTQYF.

This chain joins TRBV29-1 and TRBJ1-5, with 8 positions matching TRBD1. Looked up from germline, CDR1 is SQVTM and CDR2 is ANQGSEA. This CDR3 contains 14 residues. The J segment lost 12 bases and the V segment lost 6 bases, leaving 16 bases of the junction unmatched. In DNA, the CDR3 is TGCAGCGTGGCGGTAGGGACAGGTATTGAGATCCAGCATTTT. Translating it yields CSVAVGTGIEIQHF. Drawing the rest from reference TRBV29-1 and TRBJ1-5, the complete variable domain is SAVISQKPSRDICQRGTSLTIQCQVDSQVTMMFWYRQQPGQSLTLIATANQGSEATYESGFVIDKFPISRPNLTFSTLTVSNMSPEDSSIYLCSVAVGTGIEIQHFGDGTRLSIL.

The gene calls are TRBV4-3 and TRBJ2-7; no clear D. The V gene lost 0 bases and the J gene lost 0 bases, with 9 bases spanning the gap. CDR1 and CDR2 from the germline V gene are LGHNA and YSLEER. The CDR3 has 15 residues. CDR3 coding DNA: TGCGCCAGCAGCCAAGAAATACAGCCCTCCTACGAGCAGTACTTC. Its protein is CASSQEIQPSYEQYF.

This clone appeared a single time. The V gene is TRBV27, the J gene TRBJ2-7; D is undetermined. CDR1 is MNHEY and CDR2 is SMNVEV in the germline V gene (reference sequence). V shed 6 bases and J shed 0 bases, with 9 bases lying between them. The CDR3 loop spans 13 amino acids. The DNA of the CDR3 is TGTGCCAGCAGCCAAACACCCTCCTACGAGCAGTACTTC. It specifies CASSQTPSYEQYF.

The V call is TRBV30, the J call TRBJ2-5; tentative D call: TRBD1 (7 bases). The CDR3 sequence is 15 residues long. Germline assignment: CDR1 GTSNPN and CDR2 SVGIG (reference sequence). Trimming removed 5 bases from V and 1 base from J, with 17 bases in between. The CDR3 region has the DNA TGTGCCTGGGGGCTAGGGGGCGGGATCCAAGAGACCCAGTACTTC. Translated, it gives CAWGLGGGIQETQYF.

The CDR3 protein is CAWSGGGQGEKLFF. As DNA, the CDR3 is TGTGCCTGGAGTGGGGGAGGGCAGGGGGAAAAACTGTTTTTT. The chain carries TRBV30 and TRBJ1-4; possible D gene TRBD1, 6 bases. This CDR3 contains 14 residues. Germline values: CDR1 GTSNPN, CDR2 SVGIG (reference sequence). The V end was cut by 1 base, the J end by 8 bases, with 14 bases between.

The chain uses TRBV12-5 and TRBJ2-5; a weak D match, TRBD2 (7 bases). V lost 3 bases to trimming and J lost 9 bases, with 29 bases between them. This CDR3 region has 18 residues. Germline V gene lookup returns CDR1 LGHNT and CDR2 FRNRAP. In nucleotides, the CDR3 is TGTGCTAGTGGTTTAGGGATACGAGGGGGGGGAGCCAAGATATCCCAGTACTTC. This gives the protein CASGLGIRGGGAKISQYF.

The rearrangement joins TRBV5-6 to TRBJ2-3; D is undetermined. Germline V gives CDR1 SGHDT, CDR2 YYEEEE. Deletions cut 1 base from V and 6 bases from J, with 6 bases between. This CDR3 is built from 12 residues. CDR3 in amino acids: CASSLPGDTQYF. CDR3 nucleotide sequence: TGTGCCAGCAGCTTGCCCGGTGATACGCAGTATTTT. The full variable domain, in which reference TRBV5-6 and TRBJ2-3 provide the parts outside the CDR3, is DAGVTQSPTHLIKTRGQQVTLRCSPKSGHDTVSWYQQALGQGPQFIFQYYEEEERQRGNFPDRFSGHQFPNYSSELNVNALLLGDSALYLCASSLPGDTQYFGPGTRLTVL.

This chain uses TRBV5-4 with TRBJ2-1, with 7 bases matching TRBD1. The CDR3 sequence is 14 residues long. Germline trimming cut 1 base from V and 7 bases from J; bases unmatched to any gene: 5. In germline, CDR1 is SGHNT, CDR2 YYREEE (reference sequence). CDR3 protein: CASSLITGENEQFF. CDR3 DNA sequence: TGTGCCAGCAGCTTGATCACAGGGGAAAATGAGCAGTTCTTC.

This clone was detected only once. The rearrangement uses TRBV27 and TRBJ1-1; the D gene is possibly TRBD1 (6 bases). Germline-derived CDR1 and CDR2 are MNHEY and SMNVEV (reference sequence). This CDR3 has 13 amino acids. Trimming took 6 bases from V and 5 from J, leaving 13 bases between them. This CDR3 reads CASSRTGTTEAFF. In DNA form, the CDR3 reads TGTGCCAGCAGCAGAACCGGGACAACTGAAGCTTTCTTT.

The chain links TRBV19 to TRBJ2-7; 8 nucleotides match TRBD2. This CDR3 has 14 residues. V was clipped by 4 bases and J by 2 bases; unmatched bases: 4. CDR1 LNHDA and CDR2 SQIVND come from the germline V gene (reference sequence). CDR3 protein: CASSTAGGTYEQYF. DNA for the CDR3: TGTGCCAGTAGTACTGCGGGGGGTACCTACGAGCAGTACTTC. Supplemented by reference TRBV19 and TRBJ2-7, the full variable domain reads DGGITQSPKYLFRKEGQNVTLSCEQNLNHDAMYWYRQDPGQGLRLIYYSQIVNDFQKGDIAEGYSVSREKKESFPLTVTSAQKNPTAFYLCASSTAGGTYEQYFGPGTRLTVT.

The rearrangement joins TRBV2 to TRBJ1-3; tentatively, D is TRBD1 (5 bases). The germline V and J ends were trimmed by 7 bases and 1 base, with 17 bases remaining between them. Germline V lookup: CDR1 SNHLY, CDR2 FYNNEI. CDR3 length: 16 amino acids. CDR3 nucleotides: TGTGCCAGCACTATGACAGACATTGTGTCTGGAAACACCATATATTTT. Protein sequence: CASTMTDIVSGNTIYF.

There are a few counts of this clone. V and J are TRBV21-1 and TRBJ2-7; TRBD1, the table's D call, was not compared with the DNA. TRBV21-1 is tagged as a pseudogene. The CDR3 runs to 14 residues. This chain's CDR3 is CASMVTGAPYEQYF. DNA of the CDR3: TGTGCCAGCATGGTGACAGGGGCGCCCTACGAGCAGTACTTC.

This clone appeared a few times. This chain joins TRBV6-1 and TRBJ1-1, with 8 bases aligning to TRBD1. The trim removed 6 bases at V and 0 bases at J, leaving 3 bases unmatched. The CDR3 is 14 residues long. Per germline, CDR1 MNHNS and CDR2 SASEGT. The CDR3 bases are TGTGCCAGCAGCCGACAGGGGTTGAACACTGAAGCTTTCTTT. As protein: CASSRQGLNTEAFF.

The J gene is TRBJ2-5, the V gene TRBV11-2; a weak D match, TRBD2 (7 bases). The germline gives CDR1 SGHAT, CDR2 FQNNGV. The CDR3 is made up of 13 amino acids. Trimming left V 10 bases short and J 3 bases short, with 15 bases between. Here the CDR3 reads CATKGGTKETQYF. CDR3 nucleotides: TGTGCCACCAAGGGGGGGACCAAAGAGACCCAGTACTTC.

The chain recombines TRBV5-6 with TRBJ2-1; a weak D match, TRBD1 (6 bases). The CDR3 runs 13 residues. Trimming cost V 0 bases and J 7 bases, with 8 bases left between them. Germline V gene sequence: CDR1 SGHDT, CDR2 YYEEEE. The CDR3 nucleotides are TGTGCCAGCAGCTTGGGAAGGGGGAATGAGCAGTTCTTC. This sequence encodes CASSLGRGNEQFF.

The V call is TRBV13, the J call TRBJ2-5; the D call may be TRBD1 or TRBD2 (6 bases each). Germline loops: CDR1 PRHDT, CDR2 FYEKMQ (reference sequence). The CDR3 length is 19 residues. The germline V and J ends were trimmed by 4 bases and 1 base, with 25 bases remaining between them. CDR3 nucleotide sequence: TGTGCCAGCAGCTCAGGGGAGGCAGGATGGAGAAGTGGCCAAGAGACCCAGTACTTC. Its protein product is CASSSGEAGWRSGQETQYF.

This chain connects TRBV6-5 to TRBJ1-4; possible D gene TRBD1, 6 bases. The CDR3 has 14 amino acids. V lost 5 bases, J lost 8 bases, and 15 bases lay in between. Germline lookup yields CDR1 MNHEY and CDR2 SVGAGI. This chain's CDR3 is CASSTTETGEKLFF. The DNA for the CDR3 is TGTGCCAGCAGTACTACGGAAACAGGGGAAAAACTGTTTTTT.

This chain uses TRBV5-4 with TRBJ1-4; D might be TRBD1 (5 bases). Between the trimmed V and J ends, which lost 2 bases and 2 bases, there was a span of 19 bases. The CDR3 contains 18 residues. From germline, CDR1 is SGHNT and CDR2 YYREEE (reference sequence). CDR3 coding DNA: TGTGCCAGCAGCTTTCGGGGGGAAAGTAGTGTGACTAATGAAAAACTGTTTTTT. Encoded protein: CASSFRGESSVTNEKLFF. The complete variable domain, with remaining parts taken from reference TRBV5-4 and TRBJ1-4, reads ETGVTQSPTHLIKTRGQQVTLRCSSQSGHNTVSWYQQALGQGPQFIFQYYREEENGRGNFPPRFSGLQFPNYSSELNVNALELDDSALYLCASSFRGESSVTNEKLFFGSGTQLSVL.

This clone came up a few times. The CDR3 nucleotides read TGTGCCAGCAGCTACAGGGGCACGACTAATGAAAAACTGTTTTTT. It is translated as CASSYRGTTNEKLFF. The V and J genes are TRBV2 and TRBJ1-4; 7 bases are a match to TRBD1. Trimming at V came to 6 bases and at J to 2 bases, leaving 6 bases not matched to a gene. CDR1 is SNHLY, CDR2 FYNNEI, per germline. The CDR3 is 15 residues long.

Only one count was recorded for this clone. The chain has TRBV7-9 and TRBJ1-1; D is perhaps TRBD1 (5 bases). The CDR3 has 14 residues. V lost 5 bases to trimming and J lost 7 bases, with 17 bases between them. Germline V gives CDR1 SEHNR, CDR2 FQNEAQ (reference sequence). This chain's CDR3 is CASSPWQGYNEAFF. DNA for the CDR3: TGTGCCAGCAGCCCTTGGCAGGGCTATAATGAAGCTTTCTTT.